This TCR beta chain was documented in a study of human T cells and chemical hapten exposure. Germline CDR1 is SGHRS and CDR2 is YFSETQ. The CDR3 covers 13 residues. V shed 3 bases and J shed 2 bases, with 8 bases lying between them. From the RACE reads, TCRdb called clonotypes with MiXCR, one entry per CDR3 protein. The sample has just over 350,000 distinct CDR3 sequences, just under 6.5% seen once. Described time point: patch test 2, 6 weeks after DPC sensitization. Treatment meaning: therapeutic diphenylcyclopropenone sensitization with weekly scalp DPC. The receptor was isolated from a woman under 30 with alopecia areata. Some clones in this sample may be carry-over from other donors' samples. Sequencing used whole blood, obtained in connection with sensitization to the hapten diphenylcyclopropenone (DPC). The chain is built from TRBV5-1 and TRBJ2-5, with unresolved D. The CDR3 DNA sequence: TGCGCCAGCAGCTGGAACCGTCAAGAGACCCAGTACTTC. This translates into CASSWNRQETQYF.